These T cell receptor beta chains were read from a single sample in a study of blood T cell repertoires in COVID-19. Clones were sequenced by immunoSEQ multiplex PCR, and TCRdb holds only the in-frame ones, with some missing. The data hold approximately 89,000 clones, with 60% to 85% observed a single time. The sequencing sample was made of peripheral blood. These TCRs come from a human donor in a cohort sampled during active COVID-19. Each CDR3 is given without its conserved first and last residue. The size entry is marked missing in some rows and otherwise reads once, few, many or a size class.

j_gene | abundance | v_gene | CDR3aa
TRBJ2-1 | - | TRBV3-1/TRBV3-2 | ASSQDVTSGIYNEQF
TRBJ1-1 | - | TRBV28 | ASGRGSYTEAF
TRBJ2-7 | - | TRBV3-1/TRBV3-2 | ASSPAGTPKVDEQY
TRBJ2-2 | - | TRBV28 | ASMDSLTGELF
TRBJ1-4 | - | TRBV19 | ASRRDRNEKLF
TRBJ2-1 | - | TRBV3-1/TRBV3-2 | ASSRGTSGTGGEQF
TRBJ1-2 | - | TRBV4-2 | ASKEGYGYT
TRBJ1-6 | - | TRBV14 | ASSRDRVSPLH
TRBJ2-7 | - | TRBV4-3 | ASSQDPSSGRYLYEQY
TRBJ1-1 | - | TRBV7-2 | ASSLGRTGTEAF
TRBJ1-5 | - | TRBV7-6 | ASSHGKDQPQH
TRBJ2-7 | few | TRBV28 | ASDTQAGHEQY
TRBJ2-3 | - | TRBV9 | ASSVGNTGIHRTDTQY
TRBJ2-3 | many | TRBV19 | ASSSGVSTDTQY
TRBJ2-7 | - | TRBV18 | ASSPPSFPLAYEQY
TRBJ2-7 | - | TRBV12-3/TRBV12-4 | ASSLVGSYEQY
TRBJ2-5 | few | TRBV6-5 | ASSYGHRETQY
TRBJ2-3 | - | TRBV19 | ASIRGQALPDTQY
TRBJ1-1 | - | TRBV5-5 | ASSFGQGRDSEAF
TRBJ2-7 | - | TRBV18 | ASSPPILAGTYEQY
TRBJ2-2 | - | TRBV28 | ATWGGTKMTGELF
TRBJ2-7 | - | TRBV28 | ASSLPRRGKQY
TRBJ1-3 | - | TRBV9 | ASSVAPQGSGNTIY
TRBJ2-5 | - | TRBV7-3 | ASSLTGLASETQY
TRBJ2-7 | - | TRBV5-5 | ASSLSRTYEQY
TRBJ2-7 | - | TRBV14 | ASSQLGTGIYEQY
TRBJ2-2 | - | TRBV28 | ASSNRDYSFTGELF
TRBJ2-3 | few | TRBV28 | ASSSSGAFTDTQY
TRBJ1-6 | - | TRBV10-3 | AIRTGQSDAPLH
TRBJ2-1 | - | TRBV5-7 | ASSLYPPSAYSYNEQF
TRBJ2-3 | once | TRBV7-2 | ASSRGLAGADTQY